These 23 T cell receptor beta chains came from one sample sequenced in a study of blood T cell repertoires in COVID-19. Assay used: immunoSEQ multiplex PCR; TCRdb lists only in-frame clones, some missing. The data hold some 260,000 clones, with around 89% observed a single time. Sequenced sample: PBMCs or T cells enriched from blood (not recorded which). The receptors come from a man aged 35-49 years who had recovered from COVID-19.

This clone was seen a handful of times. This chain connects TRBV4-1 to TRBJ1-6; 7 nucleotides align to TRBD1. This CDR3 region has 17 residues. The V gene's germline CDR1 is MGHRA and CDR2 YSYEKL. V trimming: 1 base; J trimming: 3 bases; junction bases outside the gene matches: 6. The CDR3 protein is CASSQAFRGFYNSPLHF. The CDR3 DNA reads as TGCGCCAGCAGCCAAGCTTTCAGGGGGTTCTATAATTCACCCCTCCACTTT.

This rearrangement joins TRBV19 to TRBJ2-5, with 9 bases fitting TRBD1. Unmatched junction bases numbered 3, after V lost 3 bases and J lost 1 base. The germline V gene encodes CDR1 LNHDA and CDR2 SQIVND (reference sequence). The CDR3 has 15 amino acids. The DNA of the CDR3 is TGTGCCAGTAGTATCTGGACAGGGGTCCAAGAGACCCAGTACTTC. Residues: CASSIWTGVQETQYF.

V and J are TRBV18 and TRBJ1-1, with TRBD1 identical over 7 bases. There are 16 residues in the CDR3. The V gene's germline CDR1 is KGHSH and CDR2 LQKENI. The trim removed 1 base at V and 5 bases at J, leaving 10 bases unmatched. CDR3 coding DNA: TGTGCCAGCTCACCACGAGTAGGACAGGCGAAAACTGAAGCTTTCTTT. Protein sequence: CASSPRVGQAKTEAFF.

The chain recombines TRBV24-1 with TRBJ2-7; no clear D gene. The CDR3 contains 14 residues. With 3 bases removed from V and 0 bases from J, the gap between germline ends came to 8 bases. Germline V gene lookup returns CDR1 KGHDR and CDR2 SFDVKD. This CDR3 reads CATSDRRSSYEQYF. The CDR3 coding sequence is TGTGCCACCAGTGATAGGCGGAGCTCCTACGAGCAGTACTTC.

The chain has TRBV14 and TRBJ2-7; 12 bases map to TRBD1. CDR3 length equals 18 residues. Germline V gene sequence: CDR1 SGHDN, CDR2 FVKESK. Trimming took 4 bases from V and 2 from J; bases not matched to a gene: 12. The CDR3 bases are TGTGCCAGCAGCCCTATTCCGGGACAGGGGGCTTCCACCTACGAGCAGTACTTC. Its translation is CASSPIPGQGASTYEQYF.

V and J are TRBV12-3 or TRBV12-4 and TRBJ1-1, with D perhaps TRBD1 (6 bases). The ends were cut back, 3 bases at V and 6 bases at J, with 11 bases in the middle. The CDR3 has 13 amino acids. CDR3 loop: CASSFGTRAEAFF. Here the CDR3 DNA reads TGTGCCAGCAGTTTTGGGACAAGAGCTGAAGCTTTCTTT.

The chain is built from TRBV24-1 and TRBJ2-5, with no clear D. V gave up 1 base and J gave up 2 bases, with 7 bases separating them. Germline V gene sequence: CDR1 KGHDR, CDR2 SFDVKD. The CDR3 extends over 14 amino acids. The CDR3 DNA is TGTGCCACCAGTGATTTCGTCACACAAGAGACCCAGTACTTC. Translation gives CATSDFVTQETQYF.

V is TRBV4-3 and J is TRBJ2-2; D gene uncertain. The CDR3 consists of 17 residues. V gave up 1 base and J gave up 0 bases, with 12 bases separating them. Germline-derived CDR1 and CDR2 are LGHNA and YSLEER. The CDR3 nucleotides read TGCGCCAGCAGCCAAGTTTTTGGCATCGCGAACACCGGGGAGCTGTTTTTT. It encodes CASSQVFGIANTGELFF.

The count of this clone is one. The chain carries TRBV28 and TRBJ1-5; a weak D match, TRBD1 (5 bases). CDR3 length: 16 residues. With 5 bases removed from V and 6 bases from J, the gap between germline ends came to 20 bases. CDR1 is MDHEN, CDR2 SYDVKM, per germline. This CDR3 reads CASSPGARMRGQPQHF. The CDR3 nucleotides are TGTGCCAGCAGTCCCGGGGCCCGAATGCGGGGTCAGCCCCAGCATTTT.

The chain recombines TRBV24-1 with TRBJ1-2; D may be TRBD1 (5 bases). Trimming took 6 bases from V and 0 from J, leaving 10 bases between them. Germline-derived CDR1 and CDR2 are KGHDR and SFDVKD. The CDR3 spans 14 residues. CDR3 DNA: TGTGCCACCAGTTATGGGGCCGCTAACTATGGCTACACCTTC. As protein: CATSYGAANYGYTF.

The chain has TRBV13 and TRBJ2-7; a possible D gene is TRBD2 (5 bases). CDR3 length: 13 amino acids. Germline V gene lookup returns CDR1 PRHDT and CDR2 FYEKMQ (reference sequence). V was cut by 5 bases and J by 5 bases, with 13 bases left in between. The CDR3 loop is CASSQTSPHEQYF. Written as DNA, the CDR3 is TGTGCCAGCAGCCAAACTAGTCCCCACGAGCAGTACTTC.

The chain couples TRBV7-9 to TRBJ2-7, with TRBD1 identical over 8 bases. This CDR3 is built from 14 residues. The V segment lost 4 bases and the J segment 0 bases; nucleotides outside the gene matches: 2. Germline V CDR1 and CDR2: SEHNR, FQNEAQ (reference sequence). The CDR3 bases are TGTGCCAGCAGCTATGGACAGGGCTCCTACGAGCAGTACTTC. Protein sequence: CASSYGQGSYEQYF.

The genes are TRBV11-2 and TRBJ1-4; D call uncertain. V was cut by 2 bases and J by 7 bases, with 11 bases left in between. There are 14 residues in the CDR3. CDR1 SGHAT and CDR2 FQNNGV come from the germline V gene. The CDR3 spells CASSLLGIREKLFF. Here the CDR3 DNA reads TGTGCCAGCAGCTTACTCGGGATTCGTGAAAAACTGTTTTTT.

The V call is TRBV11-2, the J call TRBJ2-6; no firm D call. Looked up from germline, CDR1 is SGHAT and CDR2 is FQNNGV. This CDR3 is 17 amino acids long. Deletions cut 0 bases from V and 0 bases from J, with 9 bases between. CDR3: CASSLEQAFSGANVLTF. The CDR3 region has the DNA TGTGCCAGCAGCTTAGAGCAAGCCTTCTCTGGGGCCAACGTCCTGACTTTC. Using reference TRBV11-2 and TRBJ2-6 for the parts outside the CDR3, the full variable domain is EAGVAQSPRYKIIEKRQSVAFWCNPISGHATLYWYQQILGQGPKLLIQFQNNGVVDDSQLPKDRFSAERLKGVDSTLKIQPAKLEDSAVYLCASSLEQAFSGANVLTFGAGSRLTVL.

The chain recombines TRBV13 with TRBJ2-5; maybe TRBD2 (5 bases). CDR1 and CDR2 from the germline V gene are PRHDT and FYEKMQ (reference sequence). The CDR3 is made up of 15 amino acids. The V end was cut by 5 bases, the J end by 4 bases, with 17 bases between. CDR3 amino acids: CASSPLSGKRETQYF. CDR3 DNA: TGTGCCAGCAGCCCCCTCAGCGGTAAAAGAGAGACCCAGTACTTC.

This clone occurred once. The CDR3 spells CASSSGYLTEAFF. CDR3 nucleotides: TGTGCCAGCAGCTCAGGGTATTTAACTGAAGCTTTCTTT. The rearrangement joins TRBV5-4 to TRBJ1-1; D is possibly TRBD1 (5 bases). Germline CDR1 SGHNT, CDR2 YYREEE (reference sequence). CDR3 length: 13 amino acids. The V and J ends lost 3 bases and 5 bases respectively, with 11 bases between them. The full variable domain, in which reference TRBV5-4 and TRBJ1-1 provide the parts outside the CDR3, is ETGVTQSPTHLIKTRGQQVTLRCSSQSGHNTVSWYQQALGQGPQFIFQYYREEENGRGNFPPRFSGLQFPNYSSELNVNALELDDSALYLCASSSGYLTEAFFGQGTRLTVV.

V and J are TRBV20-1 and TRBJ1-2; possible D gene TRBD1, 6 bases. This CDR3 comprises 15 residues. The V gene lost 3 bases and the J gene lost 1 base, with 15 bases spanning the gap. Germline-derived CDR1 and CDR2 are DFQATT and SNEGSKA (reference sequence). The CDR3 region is CSASAGTGINYGYTF. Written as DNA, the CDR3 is TGCAGTGCTAGTGCCGGTACAGGGATTAACTATGGCTACACCTTC.

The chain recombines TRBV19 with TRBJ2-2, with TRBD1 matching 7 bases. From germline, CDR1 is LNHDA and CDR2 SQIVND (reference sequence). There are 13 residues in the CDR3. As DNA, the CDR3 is TGTGTTGACAGGGCCGCGAACACCGGGGAGCTGTTTTTT. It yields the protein CVDRAANTGELFF.

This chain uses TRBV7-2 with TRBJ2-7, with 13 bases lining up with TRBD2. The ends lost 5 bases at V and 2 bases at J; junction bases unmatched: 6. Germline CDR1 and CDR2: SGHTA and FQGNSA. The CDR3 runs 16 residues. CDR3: CASSSSGTSGAYEQYF. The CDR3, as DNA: TGTGCCAGCAGCAGCTCCGGGACTAGCGGGGCCTACGAGCAGTACTTC.

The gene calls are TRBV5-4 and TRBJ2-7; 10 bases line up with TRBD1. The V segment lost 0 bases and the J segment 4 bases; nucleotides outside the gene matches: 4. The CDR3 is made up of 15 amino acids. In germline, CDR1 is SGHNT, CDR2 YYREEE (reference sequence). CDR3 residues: CASSLGTGGVYEQYF. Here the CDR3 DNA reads TGTGCCAGCAGCTTGGGGACAGGGGGTGTATACGAGCAGTACTTC.

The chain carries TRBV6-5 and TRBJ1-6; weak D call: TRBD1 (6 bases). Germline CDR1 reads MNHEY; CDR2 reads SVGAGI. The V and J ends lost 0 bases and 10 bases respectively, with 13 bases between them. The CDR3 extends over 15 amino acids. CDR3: CASSYSFVGQSPLHF. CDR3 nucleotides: TGTGCCAGCAGTTACTCGTTCGTGGGACAATCACCCCTCCACTTT.

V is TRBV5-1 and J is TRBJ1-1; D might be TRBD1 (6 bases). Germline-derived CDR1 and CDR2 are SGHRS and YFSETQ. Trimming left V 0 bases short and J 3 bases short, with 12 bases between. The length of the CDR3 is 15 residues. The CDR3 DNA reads TGCGCCAGCAGCTTGGTACCAGGGGTTGACACTGAAGCTTTCTTT. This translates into CASSLVPGVDTEAFF.

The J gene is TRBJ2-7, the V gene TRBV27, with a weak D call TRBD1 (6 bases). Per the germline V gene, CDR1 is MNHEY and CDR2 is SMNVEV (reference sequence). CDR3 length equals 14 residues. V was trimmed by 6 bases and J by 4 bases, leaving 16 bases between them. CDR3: CASSQGQILYEQYF. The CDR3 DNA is TGTGCCAGCAGCCAAGGACAGATTCTATACGAGCAGTACTTC.